The T cell receptor (beta chain) described here comes from a study of blood T cell repertoires in COVID-19. Study in general: Samples taken during acute and convalescent COVID-19 were collected in the United States, Italy and Spain. Sources were T cells, B-cell-depleted T cells, or PBMCs; the material itself was cDNA or gDNA.

Assay used: immunoSEQ multiplex PCR; TCRdb lists only in-frame clones, some missing. The sample holds some 190,000 clones; 70% to 80% are singletons and the top ten take approximately 8.6%. Trimming at V came to 1 base and at J to 0 bases, leaving 10 bases not matched to a gene. The germline CDR1 and CDR2 sequences are SNHLY and FYNNEI. The CDR3 runs to 19 residues. The sequenced material came from peripheral blood. This clonotype was obtained from a woman between 45 and 60 years old with active or convalescent COVID-19. The chain is built from TRBV2 and TRBJ1-5; 9 nucleotides line up with TRBD1. The CDR3 is CASSEGRDRVLYSNQPQHF. Written as DNA, the CDR3 is TGTGCCAGCAGTGAAGGCCGGGACAGGGTACTCTATAGCAATCAGCCCCAGCATTTT.